This TCR beta chain was sequenced during a study of blood T cell repertoires in COVID-19. Germline trimming cut 4 bases from V and 1 base from J; bases unmatched to any gene: 6. The CDR3 spans 15 residues. In germline, CDR1 is SGHDT, CDR2 YYEEEE. Clones were read by immunoSEQ multiplex PCR, and TCRdb kept only the in-frame ones, dropping some. Among hundreds of thousands of clones listed, more than 70% were seen once. The sample holds a few counts of this clone. V usage is TRBV5-6 and J usage is TRBJ2-7, with 9 bases matching TRBD2. Material for sequencing was PBMCs or T cells enriched from blood (not recorded which). The receptor's source is a woman aged 55 to 70 in a cohort exposed to, infected with or recovered from COVID-19 (not recorded which). Here the CDR3 reads CASSNGLAQSYEQYF. The CDR3, as DNA: TGTGCCAGCAGCAATGGACTAGCGCAATCCTACGAGCAGTACTTC. Full variable domain (rest looked up from reference TRBV5-6 and TRBJ2-7): DAGVTQSPTHLIKTRGQQVTLRCSPKSGHDTVSWYQQALGQGPQFIFQYYEEEERQRGNFPDRFSGHQFPNYSSELNVNALLLGDSALYLCASSNGLAQSYEQYFGPGTRLTVT.